This TCR beta chain was documented in a study of human T cells and chemical hapten exposure (dated by TCRdb to the early 2020s). As for the study more broadly: For sensitization, 2% DPC in acetone was applied to a 2 cm by 2 cm area of upper inner arm skin. Alopecia areata with under or over 50% scalp involvement, alopecia totalis and alopecia universalis were represented in the patient cohort, which was mostly female. Libraries were pooled for sequencing, and variation in per-sample TCR yields was attributed mainly to small differences in library volumes within the pool. Patch tests used Finn chambers with 0.01% DPC on the upper back, scored after 6 days by International Contact Dermatitis Research Group standards. Throughout the study period of around 24 weeks, patients also received therapeutic DPC doses to the scalp every week. Peripheral blood TCR repertoire changes were tracked in vivo in alopecia patients during primary and secondary sensitization to the hapten diphenylcyclopropenone (DPC). Blood was sampled from patients pre-sensitization (week 0) and at 2, 6 and about 24 weeks after DPC sensitization. Some 29 alopecia patients provided blood for TCR sequencing at one to four time points (pre-sensitization, 2, 6 and 24 weeks). General study outcomes and caveats: Significantly more large CDR3 similarity clusters were formed by expanded TCRs than by pre-sensitization or healthy control sets, consistent with antigen-driven responses. DPC sensitization did not change the number of TCRs with a frequency above 1 in 1000, and there was no evidence of changes in global repertoire structure. After repeated subsampling, changes were observed in the strength of the expansion versus patch-test correlation and in the threshold at which the correlation became significant. Patch test score correlated positively with the number of PT1 expanded TCRs, reaching significance at thresholds 8, 16 and 32 but not at 4. Because every patient had alopecia, a presumed autoimmune disease, the patients' immune response might differ from that of healthy individuals.

This specimen's time point label, interpreted: pre-sensitization, week 0. This sample's treatment or condition label indicates: therapeutic diphenylcyclopropenone sensitization with weekly scalp DPC. At each patch-test visit, blood was drawn before the patch test was applied. To be eligible, patients had to be aged 18 to 70, diagnosed with alopecia and judged suitable for DPC therapy, while pregnant patients were excluded. Total RNA was extracted from unfractionated whole blood collected in Tempus Blood RNA tubes. The library was generated by RACE. The sample was run on a NextSeq 500. During library preparation, unique molecular identifiers were attached to individual cDNA molecules so that TCRs could be counted quantitatively and reproducibly. Each blood RNA sample was used to sequence both TCR alpha and TCR beta chains. On the study's bioinformatics: The median number of TCRs per sample was 90,000 to 100,000, ranging from about 23,224 to 700,000. The Decombinator software suite was used to annotate V, J and CDR3 in the TCR reads. For the PS versus PT1 abundance plots, all samples were subsampled to the same number of TCRs (28,000). Expanded TCRs were defined as absent before sensitization and observed at least eight times at the 2-week time point. TCRdb reprocessing: public reads trimmed at Q25 with fastp, clones called with MiXCR, in-frame beta chains kept. Every CDR3 protein is listed once, alongside the most common genes and DNA of its rows. TCRdb assigned the V and J calls; the authors' analysis was not used. The sample table holds more than 250,000 distinct CDR3 sequences, of which 7.7% were seen once. The ten largest clones add up to 1.2% of the sample.

The sample holds a few counts of this clonotype. The antigen it recognizes is unknown. No base qualities exist here, and no much larger clone lies one base off it. V gives up 4 bases and J gives up 2 bases, and the segment between their germline ends measures 12 bases. CDR1 and CDR2, looked up from the germline V gene, are SGDLS and YYNGEE. The cysteine opens and the phenylalanine closes a CDR3 of 14 amino acids. Just CDR3 DNA is preserved here, 42 bases in frame from base 1. This receptor was identified in a man between 18 and 35 years old with alopecia areata. Some clones in this sample may be carry-over from other donors' samples. This chain is built from TRBV9 and TRBJ1-2, with an unclear D gene assignment. Here the sequenced sample was whole blood, taken in connection with sensitization to the hapten diphenylcyclopropenone (DPC). The nucleotide sequence reads as follows: TGTGCCAGCAGCCTATTCTTAAGGAACTATGGCTACACCTTC. This yields the protein CASSLFLRNYGYTF.